Listed below are T cell receptor beta chains from one sample, sequenced in a study of cytomegalovirus exposure and HLA in healthy donors. Method: immunoSEQ multiplex PCR; TCRdb's copy keeps in-frame clones and lacks some. Among approximately 130,000 clones listed, under 90% were seen once. The sample was PBMCs. These receptors were taken from a woman aged 40 to 50 in good health and CMV-seronegative. Each CDR3 is given with its conserved first and last residue. The order of the fields is D gene, clone size, CDR3 length, J gene, V gene, CDR3 DNA, CDR3 protein. The D gene is left open where the match is weak. Size is omitted from some rows. Given values are once, few, many or a class for expanded clones.

D gene: NA
clone size: NA
CDR3 length: 15
J gene: TRBJ1-2
V gene: TRBV5-6
CDR3 DNA: TGTGCCAGCAGTTTAGGGGGGGGCAGCCCGGGAGGCTACACCTTC
CDR3 protein: CASSLGGGSPGGYTF

D gene: TRBD1
clone size: NA
CDR3 length: 16
J gene: TRBJ1-6
V gene: TRBV2
CDR3 DNA: TGTGCCAGCAGTGAGGGGGACAGGGACTATAATTCACCCCTCCACTTT
CDR3 protein: CASSEGDRDYNSPLHF

D gene: TRBD1
clone size: few
CDR3 length: 14
J gene: TRBJ1-6
V gene: TRBV2
CDR3 DNA: TGTGCCAGCAGTGGGGACAGGGGAATAGCGTCCCTCCACTTT
CDR3 protein: CASSGDRGIASLHF

D gene: TRBD2
clone size: NA
CDR3 length: 16
J gene: TRBJ2-2
V gene: TRBV28
CDR3 DNA: TGTGCCAGCAGGATGGGACTACCCTCGAACACCGGGGAGCTGTTTTTT
CDR3 protein: CASRMGLPSNTGELFF

D gene: TRBD2
clone size: NA
CDR3 length: 16
J gene: TRBJ2-2
V gene: TRBV5-1
CDR3 DNA: TGCGCCAGCAGCTTGGGACTAGCGGCGAACACCGGGGAGCTGTTTTTT
CDR3 protein: CASSLGLAANTGELFF

D gene: NA
clone size: NA
CDR3 length: 13
J gene: TRBJ2-7
V gene: TRBV6-5
CDR3 DNA: TGTGCCAGCAGTTACTCCGGCAGGGCAAAGCAGTACTTC
CDR3 protein: CASSYSGRAKQYF

D gene: NA
clone size: NA
CDR3 length: 12
J gene: TRBJ1-1
V gene: TRBV2
CDR3 DNA: TGTGCCAGCAGTGTCGCGGATACTGAAGCTTTCTTT
CDR3 protein: CASSVADTEAFF

D gene: NA
clone size: NA
CDR3 length: 15
J gene: TRBJ2-7
V gene: TRBV9
CDR3 DNA: TGTGCCAGCAGCGTAGGGGGTACAGGATCCTACGAGCAGTACTTC
CDR3 protein: CASSVGGTGSYEQYF

D gene: TRBD1
clone size: once
CDR3 length: 15
J gene: TRBJ2-7
V gene: TRBV7-2
CDR3 DNA: TGTGCCAGCAGCTTAACCGGGACAGGGACCTACGAGCAGTACTTC
CDR3 protein: CASSLTGTGTYEQYF

D gene: NA
clone size: NA
CDR3 length: 12
J gene: TRBJ2-4
V gene: TRBV27
CDR3 DNA: TGTGCCGGGGGGGCAGCCAAAAACATTCAGTACTTC
CDR3 protein: CAGGAAKNIQYF

D gene: TRBD1
clone size: NA
CDR3 length: 16
J gene: TRBJ1-1
V gene: TRBV4-3
CDR3 DNA: TGCGCCAGCAGCCAAGGTTATCGGGACAGGGGGACTGAAGCTTTCTTT
CDR3 protein: CASSQGYRDRGTEAFF

D gene: TRBD1
clone size: NA
CDR3 length: 12
J gene: TRBJ2-7
V gene: TRBV19
CDR3 DNA: TGTGCCAGTAGCCGACAGGGGTACGAGCAGTACTTC
CDR3 protein: CASSRQGYEQYF

D gene: NA
clone size: NA
CDR3 length: 16
J gene: TRBJ2-2
V gene: TRBV7-9
CDR3 DNA: TGTTCCAGCAGCCTAGTCGCTACGGGGAACACCGGGGAGCTGTTTTTT
CDR3 protein: CSSSLVATGNTGELFF

D gene: NA
clone size: NA
CDR3 length: 15
J gene: TRBJ1-4
V gene: TRBV5-6
CDR3 DNA: TGTGCCAGCAGCCCCGGGACGGGAGCTAATGAAAAACTGTTTTTT
CDR3 protein: CASSPGTGANEKLFF

D gene: TRBD1
clone size: NA
CDR3 length: 13
J gene: TRBJ1-2
V gene: TRBV2
CDR3 DNA: TGTGCCAGCAGTGTCTGGGGGACAGAGGGCTACACCTTC
CDR3 protein: CASSVWGTEGYTF

D gene: TRBD1
clone size: NA
CDR3 length: 18
J gene: TRBJ2-3
V gene: TRBV9
CDR3 DNA: TGTGCCAGCAGCGTAGCTACGTGGGGGACAGGAAACACAGATACGCAGTATTTT
CDR3 protein: CASSVATWGTGNTDTQYF

D gene: NA
clone size: NA
CDR3 length: 11
J gene: TRBJ1-1
V gene: TRBV7-6
CDR3 DNA: TGTGCCAGCAGCCCGGGGGGTGAAGCTTTCTTT
CDR3 protein: CASSPGGEAFF

D gene: TRBD2
clone size: NA
CDR3 length: 19
J gene: TRBJ2-2
V gene: TRBV4-2
CDR3 DNA: TGTGCCAGCAGCCAAGATCTACTAGCGGGGGGATCGGGCACCGGGGAGCTGTTTTTT
CDR3 protein: CASSQDLLAGGSGTGELFF

D gene: NA
clone size: NA
CDR3 length: 17
J gene: TRBJ2-7
V gene: TRBV14
CDR3 DNA: TGTGCCAGCAGCCCCCAACCCTTGCTATTCCCATCTTACGAGCAGTACTTC
CDR3 protein: CASSPQPLLFPSYEQYF

D gene: TRBD1
clone size: NA
CDR3 length: 21
J gene: TRBJ1-4
V gene: TRBV6-1
CDR3 DNA: TGTGCCAGCAGTCAAGGGACAGGGTTGTGGCGTTTACCTGGGGCTAATGAAAAACTGTTTTTT
CDR3 protein: CASSQGTGLWRLPGANEKLFF

D gene: NA
clone size: NA
CDR3 length: 15
J gene: TRBJ1-1
V gene: TRBV29-1
CDR3 DNA: TGCAGCGTTGAAGCCCGCGACTCGAGGAACACTGAAGCTTTCTTT
CDR3 protein: CSVEARDSRNTEAFF

D gene: TRBD1
clone size: NA
CDR3 length: 16
J gene: TRBJ1-5
V gene: TRBV5-6
CDR3 DNA: TGTGCCAGCAGCTTGGGATGGACAGGGGGCAATCAGCCCCAGCATTTT
CDR3 protein: CASSLGWTGGNQPQHF

D gene: NA
clone size: NA
CDR3 length: 13
J gene: TRBJ1-2
V gene: TRBV10-3
CDR3 DNA: TGTGCCATCAGTGATAGGGGCTCGGTTGGCTACACCTTC
CDR3 protein: CAISDRGSVGYTF

D gene: TRBD1
clone size: once
CDR3 length: 17
J gene: TRBJ2-6
V gene: TRBV28
CDR3 DNA: TGTGCCAGCACCCGGGACAGGGGGGATTCTGGGGCCAACGTCCTGACTTTC
CDR3 protein: CASTRDRGDSGANVLTF

D gene: TRBD2
clone size: NA
CDR3 length: 19
J gene: TRBJ2-4
V gene: TRBV5-1
CDR3 DNA: TGCGCCAGCAGCAACCCCGGGACTAGCGGGGGGGCTTCCAAAAACATTCAGTACTTC
CDR3 protein: CASSNPGTSGGASKNIQYF

D gene: TRBD2
clone size: few
CDR3 length: 15
J gene: TRBJ2-1
V gene: TRBV5-1
CDR3 DNA: TGCGCCAGCAGCTTGAGACTAGCTACCTACAATGAGCAGTTCTTC
CDR3 protein: CASSLRLATYNEQFF

D gene: TRBD2
clone size: NA
CDR3 length: 14
J gene: TRBJ2-3
V gene: TRBV10-1
CDR3 DNA: TGCGCCACCCCCGCTAGCGGGAGCACAGATACGCAGTATTTT
CDR3 protein: CATPASGSTDTQYF

D gene: NA
clone size: NA
CDR3 length: 13
J gene: TRBJ1-2
V gene: TRBV6-1
CDR3 DNA: TGTGCCCATAACACGGGGGGAACGGGAGGCTACACCTTC
CDR3 protein: CAHNTGGTGGYTF

D gene: TRBD2
clone size: once
CDR3 length: 20
J gene: TRBJ2-5
V gene: TRBV9
CDR3 DNA: TGTGCCAGCAGCGCCCCGCCCGACAGGGTGATAGCGGGAGGCGTGGAGACCCAGTACTTC
CDR3 protein: CASSAPPDRVIAGGVETQYF

D gene: TRBD1
clone size: NA
CDR3 length: 14
J gene: TRBJ1-1
V gene: TRBV6-5
CDR3 DNA: TGTGCCAGCAGTTACGGTCAGGGGGCGGGTGAAGCTTTCTTT
CDR3 protein: CASSYGQGAGEAFF

D gene: NA
clone size: NA
CDR3 length: 12
J gene: TRBJ2-3
V gene: TRBV5-1
CDR3 DNA: TGCGCCAGCAGGGGACAAGCAGATACGCAGTATTTT
CDR3 protein: CASRGQADTQYF

D gene: NA
clone size: NA
CDR3 length: 17
J gene: TRBJ1-2
V gene: TRBV7-9
CDR3 DNA: TGTGCCAGCAGCTTAATCGTCGATGTTCAGGGGAGACGTGGCTACACCTTC
CDR3 protein: CASSLIVDVQGRRGYTF

D gene: TRBD2
clone size: once
CDR3 length: 17
J gene: TRBJ2-1
V gene: TRBV28
CDR3 DNA: TGTGCCAGCAGGTCAACTAGCGGGAGGGCCTCCTACAATGAGCAGTTCTTC
CDR3 protein: CASRSTSGRASYNEQFF